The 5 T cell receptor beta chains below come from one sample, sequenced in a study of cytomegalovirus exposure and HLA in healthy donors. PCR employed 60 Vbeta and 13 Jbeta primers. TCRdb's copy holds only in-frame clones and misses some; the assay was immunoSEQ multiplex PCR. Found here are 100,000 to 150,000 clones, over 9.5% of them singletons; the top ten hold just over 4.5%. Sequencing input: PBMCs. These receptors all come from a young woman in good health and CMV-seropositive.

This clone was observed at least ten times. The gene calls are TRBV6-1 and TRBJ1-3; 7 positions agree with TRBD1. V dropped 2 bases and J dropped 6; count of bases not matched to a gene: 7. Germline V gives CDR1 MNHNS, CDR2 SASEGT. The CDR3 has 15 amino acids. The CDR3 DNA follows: TGTGCCAGCAGTGAACAGAGGACAGGCTTAAACACCATATATTTT. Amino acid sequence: CASSEQRTGLNTIYF.

CDR3 coding DNA: TGTGCCAGCAGTCCCGAGGCCCGGGACAGGTACAATGAGCAGTTCTTC. This sequence encodes CASSPEARDRYNEQFF. J is TRBJ2-1 and V is TRBV2; 8 nucleotides agree with TRBD1. Germline V lookup: CDR1 SNHLY, CDR2 FYNNEI. The CDR3 is made up of 16 amino acids. J was trimmed by 4 bases and V by 5 bases; bases with no gene match: 10.

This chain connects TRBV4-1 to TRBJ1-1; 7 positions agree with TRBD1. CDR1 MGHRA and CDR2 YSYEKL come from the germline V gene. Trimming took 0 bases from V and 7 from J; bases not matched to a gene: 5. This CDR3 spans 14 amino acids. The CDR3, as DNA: TGCGCCAGCAGCCAAGATAGGGGACAGAATGAAGCTTTCTTT. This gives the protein CASSQDRGQNEAFF.

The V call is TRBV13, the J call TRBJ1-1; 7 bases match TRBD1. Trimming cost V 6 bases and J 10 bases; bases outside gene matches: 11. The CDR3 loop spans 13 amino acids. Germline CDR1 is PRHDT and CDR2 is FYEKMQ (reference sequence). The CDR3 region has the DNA TGTGCCAGCAGTAAGACAGGGTCCCTTGTAGCTTTCTTT. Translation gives CASSKTGSLVAFF.

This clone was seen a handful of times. The CDR3 here is CASSASTSGIYNEQFF. The CDR3 nucleotides are TGTGCCAGCAGCGCATCGACTAGCGGAATTTACAATGAGCAGTTCTTC. The J gene is TRBJ2-1, the V gene TRBV7-9; TRBD2 matches 9 bases. The germline V gene has CDR1 SEHNR and CDR2 FQNEAQ (reference sequence). The CDR3 length is 16 residues. J was trimmed by 4 bases and V by 5 bases; bases with no gene match: 9.